This record looks at one T cell receptor (beta chain) sequence and its context. This clone was counted once. Its recognized antigen is unknown. No clone much larger than this one lies a single base away; base qualities are absent. Patients with autoimmune disease history or receiving systemic immunosuppression were excluded from the trial. Peripheral blood for TCR sequencing was drawn from every dose cohort at baseline, at cycle 4 day 1 and at cycle 7 day 1. The samples were drawn from a first-in-human, open-label, multicenter phase I dose-escalation trial of ivuxolimab. Adults with locally advanced or metastatic melanoma, renal cell, hepatocellular, or head and neck squamous cell carcinoma were enrolled in the trial. Before TCR sequencing, CD4+ T cells and CD8+ T cells were sorted from peripheral blood as separate populations. To sequence the TCRbeta CDR3 region, genomic DNA was isolated from the sorted cells. TCRbeta CDR3 regions were sequenced using the immunoSEQ Assay. TCRdb's version of the immuneACCESS table is confined to in-frame rearrangements and falls short of the full clone set. An unresolved V gene accounts for under half of the shortfall where checked; the remainder is of unknown origin. The sample yields some 81,000 clones; about 82% were counted once. The top ten constitute 0.61% of the sample.

This entry is derived from a study of OX40 agonist ivuxolimab in advanced cancers. Turning to the overall study: Ivuxolimab was a fully human IgG2 agonistic monoclonal antibody targeting the costimulatory receptor OX40 (CD134). Intravenous ivuxolimab was administered to patients every 2 weeks at six dose levels: 0.01, 0.1, 0.3, 1.5, 3 and 10 mg/kg. Of the roughly 54 patients in dose escalation, about 20 had hepatocellular carcinoma, about 15 had melanoma, 9 had renal cell carcinoma and 9 had head and neck cancer. A male proportion of approximately 83% and a mean age of approximately 60 years, ranging from about 23 to 90, were recorded for the dose-escalation cohort. Prior anti-PD-1, anti-PD-L1 or anti-CTLA-4 therapy was permitted, and 40% of dose-escalation patients had received checkpoint inhibitors. Partial responses occurred in three dose-escalation patients, of whom one had hepatocellular carcinoma and two had cutaneous melanoma. Peripheral TCRbeta sequencing aimed to test whether ivuxolimab altered TCR sequence diversity and caused clonal T-cell expansion. The paper reports the monotherapy dose-escalation portion (N of about 50 patients) of the phase I ivuxolimab trial.

What the work shows at the level of the full study, not this receptor alone: On average, CD8+ T cells showed more expanded clones than CD4+ T cells after ivuxolimab. Which antigens the clonally expanded peripheral T cells were specific for was not determined. Low levels of normalized T-cell clonal expansion were also seen in some patients who did not respond. Clonal expansion of both CD4+ and CD8+ blood T cells was observed from baseline to week 6 at doses 0.1 to 3.0 mg/kg. Partial responders in the 0.1-3.0 mg/kg groups had among the lowest normalized peripheral clonal expansion, especially among CD8+ T cells.

The CDR3 holds 13 amino acids from the cysteine to the phenylalanine. Only CDR3 DNA remains: 39 bases, in frame from the first base. CDR1 SEHNR and CDR2 FQNEAQ are derived from the germline V gene (reference sequence). V lost 4 bases and J lost 6 bases; the stretch between them is 13 bases long. The sample in question was CD4+ or CD8+ T cells sorted from blood, obtained in a trial of the OX40 agonist ivuxolimab. This TCR was recovered from an adult with an advanced solid tumor such as melanoma, head and neck, liver or kidney cancer. The chain was built from TRBV7-9 and TRBJ2-7; matching of 6 bases hints at TRBD1 as the D gene. At the DNA level, the sequence is TGTGCCAGCAGCTCACAGGGATTCGCCGAGCAGTACTTC. The resulting protein is CASSSQGFAEQYF. Outside the CDR3, residues come from the reference TRBV7-9 and TRBJ2-7 proteins, so the full variable domain is: DTGVSQNPRHKITKRGQNVTFRCDPISEHNRLYWYRQTLGQGPEFLTYFQNEAQLEKSRLLSDRFSAERPKGSFSTLEIQRTEQGDSAMYLCASSSQGFAEQYFGPGTRLTVT.